This T cell receptor (beta chain) was captured in a study of cytomegalovirus exposure and HLA in healthy donors (dated by TCRdb to the late 2010s). The study in broad terms: An earlier analysis of 550 to 700 of the donors reported 276 Gb of sequence data and 117 million unique TCR beta sequences from 190 million or so T cells. HLA typing covered class I and class II loci at four-digit resolution. Every discovery cohort repertoire had been produced on one sequencing platform. Because of strong linkage in the cohort, 4 to 6 DR-DQ haplotypes were treated as single units for association and clustering. Genome-wide SNP genotypes for about 65% of the roughly 700 donors were used in a later genetic analysis, which treated that subset as a discovery cohort. To predict cytomegalovirus infection status, the study combined high-throughput TCR immunosequencing, statistical association of individual TCRs with disease status, and machine learning. A later analysis re-examined previously published TCR beta repertoires from just over 650 donors and added high-resolution HLA genotyping to investigate patterns of TCR occurrence. Using immunosequencing, the study profiled T cell repertoires from about 620 subjects and related those repertoires to cytomegalovirus serostatus. Donor age, sex, ethnicity and CMV serostatus were compiled alongside the repertoire data. Rather than using new phenotypic data, the later analysis identified candidate immune exposures from TCR beta sequences and from how often those sequences occurred across donors. Among a few hundred genotyped donors of the cohort, an average of roughly 240,000 unique TCR beta nucleotide sequences were sequenced per donor, 15% to 20% of them non-productive. Typing coverage varied by locus: roughly 620-640 donors for A, B, C, DRB1 and DQB1; roughly 510 for DQA1; over 600 for DPA1; approximately 450 for DPB1. Roughly 300 gigabases of sequencing data and around 85 million unique TCR sequences made up an early release that covered over 550 HLA-typed donors. Among the roughly 400 genotyped donors, approximately 81% belonged to the genetic ancestry cluster associated with self-reported Caucasian donors. The study aimed to test whether cataloging public T cell receptors could reveal signatures of past pathogen exposure. In addition to the first cohort of 650 to 750 subjects, a separate validation cohort of approximately 130 different subjects was used. In an earlier analysis of 500 to 650 of the donors, high-throughput TCR beta sequencing was used to judge whether each TCR beta V gene segment behaved as functional or pseudogenic. General findings and caveats noted by the study authors: In an earlier analysis of about 600 of the donors, most TCR beta V segments appeared in productive rearrangements about 87% or about 30% of the time, broadly matching IMGT annotations. Across donors, most TCR sequences were observed very rarely, whereas some public TCRs were present in many individuals. The cohort was sequenced for TCR beta chains only, and without alpha or paired-chain data the features that could be detected were limited. Linkage disequilibrium might explain the correlated functional status among segregating V segments, but an unknown experimental factor could not be excluded. A few of the identified cytomegalovirus-associated TCR beta chains were confirmed in vitro to be specific for cytomegalovirus antigens. A later analysis found that most CMV-associated TCR beta chains appeared HLA-restricted, with HLA associations seemingly driven largely by CMV exposure. Because HLA typing was missing for some donors at each locus, association tests included only the typed subset. The authors suggested that the approach could potentially be extended to other disease states and immunological phenotypes. In both the original and validation cohorts, the classifier was reported to diagnose cytomegalovirus status with high specificity and sensitivity. The earlier analysis of about 600 of the donors excluded approximately 17 rarely observed V segments, including chromosome 9 orphons, because counts were too low. According to a later analysis, TCR association rates differed among HLA loci, with DRB1 alleles showing the most associated TCRs and HLA-C alleles showing the fewest. A group of highly shared sequence variants was considered likely to be a technical artifact of the sequencing pipeline. Strong co-occurrence of HLA alleles, especially DR and DQ, made assigning TCR associations to individual alleles difficult. In a later analysis, 15,000 to 20,000 TCR beta sequences were associated with specific HLA alleles at a false discovery rate of 0.05. According to a later genetic analysis, donors in an Asian-associated ancestry cluster had fewer N-insertions in productive TCRs than the roughly 700-donor mean. Immune exposure information for the cohort was limited to CMV serostatus. Because the 87-base-pair reads could not distinguish some IMGT-functional V segments, including TRBV6-2 and TRBV6-3, those segments were excluded. In a later analysis, HLA-associated TCR beta chains showed more clonal expansion and lower generation probabilities than non-associated chains that were equally common. According to a later analysis, parvovirus B19, influenza, CMV and Epstein-Barr virus appeared linked to several top co-occurrence clusters. A further reported finding was that TCR beta sequences accurately predicted the HLA-A and HLA-B alleles for most subjects in the first cohort. A total of some 180 TCR beta chains were listed by the study as associated with cytomegalovirus. The presence/absence analyses assumed that sequencing depth was roughly uniform across donors, and that assumption may not be true. In a later genetic analysis, a missense DCLRE1C variant was associated with V-gene and J-gene trimming of TCR beta chains, and the association was replicated in an independent cohort.

About this clone: Its antigen is still unknown. No clone much larger than this one lies a single base away; base qualities are absent.

Trimming takes 6 bases from V and 5 bases from J, and the germline ends sit 15 bases apart. The germline V gene specifies LGHNT as CDR1 and FRNRAP as CDR2. Inclusive of the bounding cysteine and phenylalanine, the CDR3 is 14 residues long. CDR3 DNA is the only sequence kept; it has 42 bases, read in frame from the first base. The cohort comprised around 690 healthy bone marrow donors. At the time of sampling, all cohort members were nominally healthy, though unrecorded immune exposures were likely present. The donor was CMV seronegative and was included in the group of 352 seronegative cohort members. A peripheral blood sample was provided by each donor, and peripheral blood mononuclear cells were used for TCR beta sequencing. Genomic DNA was extracted from the blood cell samples with the Qiagen DNeasy Blood Extraction Kit. Library generation was performed with the immunoSEQ multiplex PCR assay. The multiplex PCR relied on a mix of 60 forward primers for TCR Vbeta segments and 13 reverse primers for TCR Jbeta segments. A multiplex PCR assay on genomic DNA amplified the CDR3 region of rearranged TCR beta genes. The Illumina HiSeq System was used to sequence the amplified TCR beta libraries as 87-base-pair reads. The authors' pipeline ran thus. A later analysis tallied roughly 78 million unique TCR beta chains across the 666 repertoires, and about 10 million of those chains were shared by two or more donors. Raw reads were error-corrected and collapsed into unique sequences by a nearest-neighbor algorithm in which closely related sequences were merged to remove PCR and sequencing errors. V, D and J gene segments were assigned by aligning CDR3 sequences to IMGT reference sequences. Each retained sequence needed at least a six-nucleotide match to both a V gene segment and a J gene segment. A rearrangement counted as productive if the CDR3 had no stop codons and remained in frame with V and J, and every other rearrangement counted as non-productive. CDR3 was defined by IMGT convention, running from the second conserved V-encoded cysteine to the conserved J-encoded phenylalanine. Sequences without an unambiguous match to a single V gene segment were excluded from the earlier analysis of a few hundred of the donors. An earlier analysis of approximately 590 of the donors called V segments functional above 56.7% productive rearrangements and segregating when the between-donor standard deviation exceeded 5%. A statistical classification framework was developed to diagnose cytomegalovirus status using the catalog of TCR beta chain sequences. In a later analysis, TCR nucleotide sequences were compared against IMGT/GENE-DB human TR gene sequences so that V and J genes could be assigned. The TCRdist pipeline was used in a later analysis to assign CDR3 sequences and most-parsimonious VDJ recombination scenarios. In a later analysis, each TCR beta chain was defined by its CDR3 amino acid sequence together with its V-gene family, and reads without a unique V-gene family were excluded. As a way to deal with suspected cross-contamination and a sequencing artifact, a later analysis dropped 450 to 600 nucleotide sequences that were highly shared and had low generation probability. A later analysis calculated a clonal expansion index for each public chain from normalized within-repertoire ranks of inferred template counts. Generation probabilities in a later analysis came from a VDJ recombination model fitted to out-of-frame rearrangements, and those results were checked against IGoR. In a later analysis, TCR-TCR, TCR-HLA and TCR-CMV co-occurrence was scored with hypergeometric tests, and a repertoire-size bias correction was applied to TCR pairs. False discovery rates were estimated in a later analysis by permuting HLA or CMV assignments 20 times. A later analysis grouped co-occurring TCRs with DBSCAN, adding TCRdist sequence similarity when clustering within HLA-allele-positive subsets. Repertoires with fewer than 30,000 or more than 120,000 public chains were left out of co-occurrence clustering, as were a handful of repertoires with anomalous nucleotide sharing. This immuneACCESS table, as held by TCRdb, lists in-frame sequences with V and J called but not all clones. Of the missing ones, under half trace to an unresolved V gene in checked studies; the others have no known cause. V and J calls and clone size follow that table, whereas D and trimming were derived from the DNA. Within this sample are some 120,000 clones, with 60% to 85% of them counted one time only. The ten most abundant clones make up 1.6% of the sample.

The chain couples TRBV12-5 to TRBJ2-3; D gene: possibly TRBD2, on 6 matching bases. This receptor was identified in a woman younger than 30 in good health and CMV-seronegative. The source material was PBMCs. CDR3 reads: CASGWTIRGDTQYF. The DNA sequence reads TGTGCTAGTGGGTGGACTATCCGGGGAGATACGCAGTATTTT.